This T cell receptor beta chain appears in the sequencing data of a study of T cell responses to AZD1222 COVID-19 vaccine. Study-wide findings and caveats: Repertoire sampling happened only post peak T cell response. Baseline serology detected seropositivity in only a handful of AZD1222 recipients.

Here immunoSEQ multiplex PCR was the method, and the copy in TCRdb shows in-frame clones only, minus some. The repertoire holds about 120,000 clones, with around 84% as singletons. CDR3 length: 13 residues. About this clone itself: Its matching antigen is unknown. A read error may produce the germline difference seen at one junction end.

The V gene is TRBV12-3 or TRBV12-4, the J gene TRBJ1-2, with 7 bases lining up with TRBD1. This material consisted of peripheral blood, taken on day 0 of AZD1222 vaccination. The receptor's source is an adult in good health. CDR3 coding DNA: TGTGCCAGCAGTTTAGACAGGGGCTCCGGCTACACTTTC. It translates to CASSLDRGSGYTF.